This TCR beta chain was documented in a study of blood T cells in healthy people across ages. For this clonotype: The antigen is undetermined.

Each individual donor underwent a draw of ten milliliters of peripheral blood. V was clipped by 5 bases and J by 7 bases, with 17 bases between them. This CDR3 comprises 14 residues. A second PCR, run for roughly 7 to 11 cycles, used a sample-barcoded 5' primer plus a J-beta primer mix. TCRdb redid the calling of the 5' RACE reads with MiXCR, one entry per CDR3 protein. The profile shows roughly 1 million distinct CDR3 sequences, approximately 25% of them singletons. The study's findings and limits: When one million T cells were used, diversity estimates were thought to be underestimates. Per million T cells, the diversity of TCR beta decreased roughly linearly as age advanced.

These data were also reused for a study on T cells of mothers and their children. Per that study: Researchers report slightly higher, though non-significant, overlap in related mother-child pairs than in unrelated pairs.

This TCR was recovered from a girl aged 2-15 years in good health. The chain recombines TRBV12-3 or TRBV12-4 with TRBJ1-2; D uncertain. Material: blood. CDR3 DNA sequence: TGTGCCAGCAGTCCCGAGGGTAGGAGCGGTGGCTACACCTTC. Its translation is CASSPEGRSGGYTF.